This T cell receptor (beta chain) emerged from a study of cytomegalovirus exposure and HLA in healthy donors. Points from the study as a whole: A previous analysis found most TCR beta V segments productive roughly 90% or roughly 30% of the time. TCR beta sequences numbering under 20,000 were associated with HLA alleles at 0.05 false discovery rate in a later analysis. Common viral pathogens (according to a later analysis) appeared linked to several of the most significant clusters. TRBV6-2, TRBV6-3 and other indistinguishable V segments were excluded.

Primers included in the PCR were 60 Vbeta and 13 Jbeta primers. The data were produced by immunoSEQ multiplex PCR, yet TCRdb's version contains in-frame clones alone and is incomplete. The sample records approximately 100,000 clones, about 75% being singletons. Worth noting for this clone: Its antigen is unidentified.

Trimming took off 0 bases at V and 16 bases at J, with 10 bases between the two ends. CDR1 and CDR2 (germline): LNHNV, YYDKDF (reference sequence). The CDR3 runs to 12 residues. This chain links TRBV15 with TRBJ1-6; D call uncertain. The receptor was derived from a woman in her thirties or forties in good health and CMV-seropositive. Sequences were obtained from PBMCs. The CDR3 loop reads CATSRDWATLHF. CDR3 DNA sequence: TGTGCCACCAGCAGAGACTGGGCTACACTCCACTTT.